The source of this TCR beta chain is a study of cytomegalovirus exposure and HLA in healthy donors. The J segment lost 3 bases and the V segment lost 3 bases, leaving 3 bases of the junction unmatched. Germline CDR1 reads MDHEN; CDR2 reads SYDVKM. This CDR3 comprises 15 residues. It was with 60 Vbeta and 13 Jbeta primers that the PCR ran. Libraries were prepared by immunoSEQ multiplex PCR; TCRdb keeps only in-frame clonotypes and omits some of them. This sample carries about 97,000 clones, under 80% of them seen once, and the ten largest clones take around 4%. Material: PBMCs. This rearrangement joins TRBV28 to TRBJ2-3; TRBD2 matches at 10 bases. This receptor was taken from a man in his forties or fifties in good health and CMV-seronegative. The CDR3, as DNA: TGTGCCAGCAGTTTGGGAGCGGGGGGGACAGATACGCAGTATTTT. This translates into CASSLGAGGTDTQYF. The variable domain in full, completed from reference TRBV28 and TRBJ2-3, reads DVKVTQSSRYLVKRTGEKVFLECVQDMDHENMFWYRQDPGLGLRLIYFSYDVKMKEKGDIPEGYSVSREKKERFSLILESASTNQTSMYLCASSLGAGGTDTQYFGPGTRLTVL.